A selection of T cell receptor beta chains follows, all from one sample in a study of cytomegalovirus exposure and HLA in healthy donors. Repertoires were generated with immunoSEQ multiplex PCR, while TCRdb's copy carries only in-frame clones and drops some. Altogether 150,000 or so clones are present, approximately 78% being singletons, with the ten largest covering 2% to 2.5%. The sample consisted of PBMCs. The receptors shown here come from a human donor in good health. The CDR3 runs from the conserved cysteine through the conserved F or W. The D gene is left open where the match is weak. The size entry is marked missing in some rows and otherwise reads once, few, many or a size class.

NA | TRBD1 | TRBJ1-5 | TRBV19 | TGTGCCAGTAGTATAACGGACAGGGGAAATCAGCCCCAGCATTTT | CASSITDRGNQPQHF
NA | NA | TRBJ1-2 | TRBV2 | TGTGCCAGCAGGGAGGGAGGGAACTATGGCTACACCTTC | CASREGGNYGYTF
few | NA | TRBJ1-2 | TRBV9 | TGTGCCAGCAGCCCGCCCCGAGAGGGCTACACCTTC | CASSPPREGYTF
NA | TRBD1 | TRBJ1-1 | TRBV7-2 | TGTGCCAGCAGCTTGAGAGGGGGCGATACTGAAGCTTTCTTT | CASSLRGGDTEAFF
NA | TRBD2 | TRBJ2-1 | TRBV2 | TGTGCCAGCAGTAAGACTAGCGGGGGAGACAATGAGCAGTTCTTC | CASSKTSGGDNEQFF
NA | NA | TRBJ2-7 | TRBV5-1 | TGCGCCAGCAGCTTAATCAGCTCCTACGAGCAGTACTTC | CASSLISSYEQYF
once | TRBD1 | TRBJ1-6 | TRBV5-1 | TGCGCCAGCAGCTTGGGGACAGGGAATAATTCACCCCTCCACTTT | CASSLGTGNNSPLHF
NA | NA | TRBJ2-1 | TRBV7-9 | TGTGCCAGCAGCCGCCGGGACACTCTACACAATGAGCAGTTCTTC | CASSRRDTLHNEQFF
few | TRBD1 | TRBJ1-4 | TRBV29-1 | TGCAGCGTTGAAGAAAACAGGGGTACTAATGAAAAACTGTTTTTT | CSVEENRGTNEKLFF
NA | NA | TRBJ1-2 | TRBV4-3 | TGCGCCAGCAGCCATGGCAGGTTAGGAGGTATTGGCTACACCTTC | CASSHGRLGGIGYTF
NA | TRBD1 | TRBJ2-5 | TRBV6-1 | TGTGCCAGCAGGCCCGGGACAGGGGAAGAGACCCAGTACTTC | CASRPGTGEETQYF
NA | TRBD2 | TRBJ2-3 | TRBV7-3 | TGTGCCAGCAGCTTACGGGTAGCGGGGGGAATCACAGATACGCAGTATTTT | CASSLRVAGGITDTQYF
NA | TRBD1 | TRBJ1-1 | TRBV19 | TGTGCCAGTACCAGGACAGGGGAAGACACTGAAGCTTTCTTT | CASTRTGEDTEAFF
few | TRBD2 | TRBJ2-1 | TRBV9 | TGTGCCAGCAGCCCCCGGGGGGTAGCGGGGGACCTTCTCAATGAGCAGTTCTTC | CASSPRGVAGDLLNEQFF
NA | NA | TRBJ2-5 | TRBV6-1 | TGTGCCAGCAGTGAGGGGGGGCACGAGACCCAGTACTTC | CASSEGGHETQYF
NA | NA | TRBJ1-6 | TRBV25-1 | TGTGCCAGCAGAGACGACAGTTATAATTCACCCCTCCACTTT | CASRDDSYNSPLHF
NA | TRBD2 | TRBJ2-3 | TRBV4-2 | TGTGCCAGCAGCCCGAAGGTGGGGGGGGTTGCAGATACGCAGTATTTT | CASSPKVGGVADTQYF
NA | TRBD2 | TRBJ2-1 | TRBV27 | TGTGCCAGCAGTACTCAGGGACTAGCGGGGGGGCTTTTCTTC | CASSTQGLAGGLFF